One and the same sample provided the 14 T cell receptor beta chains below, sequenced in a study of T cell responses to AZD1222 COVID-19 vaccine. TCRdb keeps only in-frame clones here, not all; method: immunoSEQ multiplex PCR. The sample records 100,000 to 150,000 clones, more than 80% being singletons. The specimen was peripheral blood, collected on day 0 of AZD1222 vaccination. Receptors were obtained from an adult in good health.

This chain links TRBV4-3 with TRBJ1-4, with 7 bases aligning to TRBD1. This CDR3 has 15 amino acids. The V gene end was trimmed by 5 bases and the J gene end by 8 bases; junction bases not matched to a gene: 11. Germline assignment: CDR1 LGHNA and CDR2 YSLEER. CDR3: CASSKTGNVEEKLFF. As DNA, the CDR3 is TGCGCCAGCAGCAAGACAGGGAACGTGGAAGAAAAACTGTTTTTT.

The chain employs TRBV5-4 and TRBJ1-4; 8 nucleotides align to TRBD1. Unmatched junction bases numbered 9, after V lost 3 bases and J lost 8 bases. From germline, CDR1 is SGHNT and CDR2 YYREEE (reference sequence). This CDR3 has 15 residues. In DNA, the CDR3 is TGTGCCAGCAGCTCAGGACAGGGTTTGGGCGAAAAACTGTTTTTT. This encodes CASSSGQGLGEKLFF.

The chain is built from TRBV3-1 (or the pseudogene TRBV3-2) and TRBJ1-5, with D tentatively TRBD1 (6 bases). Germline CDR1 reads LGHDT; CDR2 reads YNNKEL (reference sequence). Trimming cost V 3 bases and J 16 bases, with 19 bases left between them. This CDR3 region has 13 residues. The CDR3 spells CASSQLQGSPLHF. The CDR3 DNA follows: TGTGCCAGCAGCCAGCTTCAGGGGTCCCCATTACATTTT.

This chain joins TRBV20-1 and TRBJ2-5; D may be TRBD2 (5 bases). Germline loops: CDR1 DFQATT, CDR2 SNEGSKA (reference sequence). CDR3 length equals 11 residues. Trimming pared 6 bases from V and 5 bases from J, leaving 10 bases between. CDR3: CSANRGETQYF. The CDR3 nucleotides read TGCAGTGCCAATCGAGGGGAGACCCAGTACTTC.

The CDR3 sequence is CAWSGTGRTGYTF. The CDR3 DNA sequence: TGTGCCTGGAGTGGGACAGGGAGAACTGGCTACACCTTC. The chain links TRBV30 to TRBJ1-2; TRBD1 matches 8 bases. Germline CDR1 and CDR2: GTSNPN and SVGIG (reference sequence). There are 13 residues in the CDR3. After removal of 1 base from V and 7 bases from J, the junction contained 5 bases not matched to a gene.

The CDR3: CASRPQGTEAFF. The CDR3 region has the DNA TGCGCCAGCAGACCGCAAGGCACTGAAGCTTTCTTT. The chain combines TRBV10-2 with TRBJ1-1, with D unclear. V was trimmed by 6 bases and J by 4 bases, leaving 9 bases between them. There are 12 residues in the CDR3. Germline loops: CDR1 WSHSY, CDR2 SAAADI.

The rearrangement links TRBV10-1 to TRBJ1-5; D is unclear. CDR1 is WNHNN, CDR2 SYGVQD, per germline (reference sequence). V was trimmed by 3 bases and J by 4 bases, leaving 7 bases between them. This CDR3 has 13 residues. CDR3 amino acids: CASSDSRNQPQHF. CDR3 sequence (DNA): TGCGCCAGCAGTGATTCCAGAAATCAGCCCCAGCATTTT.

The chain links TRBV29-1 to TRBJ1-2; D gene uncertain. V was trimmed by 7 bases and J by 3 bases, leaving 15 bases between them. Germline assignment: CDR1 SQVTM and CDR2 ANQGSEA. This CDR3 region has 13 residues. CDR3 in amino acids: CSGGSVRDYGYTF. The CDR3 nucleotides are TGCAGCGGTGGATCGGTGCGAGACTATGGCTACACCTTC.

The chain employs TRBV27 and TRBJ1-2; tentative D call: TRBD1 (6 bases). Germline V gives CDR1 MNHEY, CDR2 SMNVEV (reference sequence). The CDR3 covers 14 residues. The V end lost 0 bases, the J end lost 7 bases, and 12 bases lay between the germline ends. The CDR3 coding sequence is TGTGCCAGCAGTTTATCTCCAGGGGCCTTTGGCTACACCTTC. Its protein is CASSLSPGAFGYTF.

This chain uses TRBV19 with TRBJ2-1; the D gene could be TRBD1 or TRBD2 (5 bases each). The germline gives CDR1 LNHDA, CDR2 SQIVND (reference sequence). V lost 3 bases to trimming and J lost 0 bases, with 12 bases between them. The CDR3 runs 16 residues. As DNA, the CDR3 is TGTGCCAGTAGTATCCCGGGACGCAGCTCCTACAATGAGCAGTTCTTC. It codes for CASSIPGRSSYNEQFF.

The chain combines TRBV2 with TRBJ1-5; D possibly corresponds to TRBD1 (6 bases). Trimming took 7 bases from V and 5 from J, leaving 15 bases between them. Germline V gene lookup returns CDR1 SNHLY and CDR2 FYNNEI. This CDR3 contains 14 residues. CDR3 sequence (DNA): TGTGCCAGCAAAGTAACAGGGACGGATCAGCCCCAGCATTTT. It encodes CASKVTGTDQPQHF.

This chain connects TRBV28 to TRBJ1-5, with 7 bases that match TRBD1. This CDR3 is 15 amino acids long. The V gene end was trimmed by 6 bases and the J gene end by 7 bases; junction bases not matched to a gene: 12. Germline CDR1 MDHEN, CDR2 SYDVKM. DNA for the CDR3: TGTGCCAGCAGCCGCAGGGACAGCCTATCCCAGCCCCAGCATTTT. Translation gives CASSRRDSLSQPQHF.

This clone was seen just once. The CDR3, as DNA: TGTGCCAGCAGCCCCTCGCGGCTAGCGGGCAGCACAGATACGCAGTATTTT. Residues: CASSPSRLAGSTDTQYF. This chain links TRBV7-8 with TRBJ2-3; 8 bases match TRBD2. Trimming cost V 5 bases and J 0 bases; bases outside gene matches: 10. The CDR3 consists of 17 residues. Germline V gene data show CDR1 as SGHVS and CDR2 as FQNEAQ. Full variable domain (remainder filled in from reference TRBV7-8 and TRBJ2-3): GAGVSQSPRYKVAKRGQDVALRCDPISGHVSLFWYQQALGQGPEFLTYFQNEAQLDKSGLPSDRFFAERPEGSVSTLKIQRTQQEDSAVYLCASSPSRLAGSTDTQYFGPGTRLTVL.

The J gene is TRBJ1-4, the V gene TRBV13, with 7 bases matching TRBD1. This CDR3 spans 14 amino acids. V shed 4 bases, J shed 8 bases, and the junction held 7 bases outside the gene matches. Germline CDR1 is PRHDT and CDR2 is FYEKMQ (reference sequence). The CDR3 sequence: CASSYRVGGEKLFF. CDR3 nucleotides: TGTGCCAGCAGCTATAGGGTAGGGGGCGAAAAACTGTTTTTT.